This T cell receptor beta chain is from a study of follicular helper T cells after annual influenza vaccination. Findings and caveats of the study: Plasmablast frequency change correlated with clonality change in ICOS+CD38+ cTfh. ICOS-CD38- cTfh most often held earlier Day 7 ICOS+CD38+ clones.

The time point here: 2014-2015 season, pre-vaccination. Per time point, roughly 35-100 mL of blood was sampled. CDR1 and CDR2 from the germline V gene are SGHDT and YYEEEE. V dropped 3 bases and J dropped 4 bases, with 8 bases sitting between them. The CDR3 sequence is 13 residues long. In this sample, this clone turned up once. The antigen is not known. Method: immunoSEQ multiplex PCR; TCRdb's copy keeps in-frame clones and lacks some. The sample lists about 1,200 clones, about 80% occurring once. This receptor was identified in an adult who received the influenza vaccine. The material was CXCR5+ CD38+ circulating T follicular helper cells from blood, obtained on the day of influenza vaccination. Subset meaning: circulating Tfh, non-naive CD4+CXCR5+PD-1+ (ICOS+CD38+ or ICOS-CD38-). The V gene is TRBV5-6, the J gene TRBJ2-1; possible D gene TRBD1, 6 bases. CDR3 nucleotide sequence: TGTGCCAGCAGCTCCGACAGGTACAATGAGCAGTTCTTC. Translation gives CASSSDRYNEQFF. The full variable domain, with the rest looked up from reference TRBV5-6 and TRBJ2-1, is DAGVTQSPTHLIKTRGQQVTLRCSPKSGHDTVSWYQQALGQGPQFIFQYYEEEERQRGNFPDRFSGHQFPNYSSELNVNALLLGDSALYLCASSSDRYNEQFFGPGTRLTVL.